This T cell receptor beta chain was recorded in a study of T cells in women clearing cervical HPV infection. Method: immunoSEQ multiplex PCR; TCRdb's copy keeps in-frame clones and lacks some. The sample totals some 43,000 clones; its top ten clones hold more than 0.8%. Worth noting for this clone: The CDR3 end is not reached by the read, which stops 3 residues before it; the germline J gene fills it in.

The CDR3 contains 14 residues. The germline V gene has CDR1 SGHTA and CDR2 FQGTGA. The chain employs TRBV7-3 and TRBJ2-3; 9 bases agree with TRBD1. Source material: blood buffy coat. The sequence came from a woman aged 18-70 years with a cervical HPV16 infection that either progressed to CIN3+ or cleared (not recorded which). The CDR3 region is CASSSTGGAETQYF. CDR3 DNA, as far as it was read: TGTGCCAGCAGCTCAACAGGGGGCGCGGAGACG.